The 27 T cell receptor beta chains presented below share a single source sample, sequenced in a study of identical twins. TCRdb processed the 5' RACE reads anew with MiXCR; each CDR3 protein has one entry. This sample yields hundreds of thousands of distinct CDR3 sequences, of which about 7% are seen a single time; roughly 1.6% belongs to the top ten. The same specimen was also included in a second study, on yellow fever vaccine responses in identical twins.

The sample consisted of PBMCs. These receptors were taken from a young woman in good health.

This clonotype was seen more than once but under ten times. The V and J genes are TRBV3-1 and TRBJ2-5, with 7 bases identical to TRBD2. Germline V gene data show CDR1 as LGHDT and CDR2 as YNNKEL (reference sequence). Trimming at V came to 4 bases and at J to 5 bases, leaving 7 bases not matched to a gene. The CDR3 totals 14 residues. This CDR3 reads CASSPILAGETQYF. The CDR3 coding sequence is TGTGCCAGCAGCCCAATCTTAGCGGGTGAGACCCAGTACTTC.

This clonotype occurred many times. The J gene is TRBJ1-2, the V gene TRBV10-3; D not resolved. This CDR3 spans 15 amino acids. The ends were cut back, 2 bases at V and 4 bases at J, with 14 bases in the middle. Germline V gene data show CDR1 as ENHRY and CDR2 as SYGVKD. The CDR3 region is CAISEPRTRGYGYTF. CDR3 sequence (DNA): TGTGCCATCAGTGAGCCTCGGACCCGGGGCTATGGCTACACCTTC.

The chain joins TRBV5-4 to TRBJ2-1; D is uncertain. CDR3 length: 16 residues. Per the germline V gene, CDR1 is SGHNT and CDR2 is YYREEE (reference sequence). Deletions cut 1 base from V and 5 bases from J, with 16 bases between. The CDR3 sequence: CASSLWAGGDNNEQFF. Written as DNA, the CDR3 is TGTGCCAGCAGCTTGTGGGCCGGCGGCGATAACAATGAGCAGTTCTTC. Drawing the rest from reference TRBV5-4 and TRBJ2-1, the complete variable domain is ETGVTQSPTHLIKTRGQQVTLRCSSQSGHNTVSWYQQALGQGPQFIFQYYREEENGRGNFPPRFSGLQFPNYSSELNVNALELDDSALYLCASSLWAGGDNNEQFFGPGTRLTVL.

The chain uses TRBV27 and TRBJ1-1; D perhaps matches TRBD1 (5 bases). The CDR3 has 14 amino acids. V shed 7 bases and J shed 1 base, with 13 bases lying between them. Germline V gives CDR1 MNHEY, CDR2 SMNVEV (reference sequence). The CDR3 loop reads CASTQLGANTEAFF. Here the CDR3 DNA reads TGTGCCAGCACCCAGCTAGGGGCGAACACTGAAGCTTTCTTT.

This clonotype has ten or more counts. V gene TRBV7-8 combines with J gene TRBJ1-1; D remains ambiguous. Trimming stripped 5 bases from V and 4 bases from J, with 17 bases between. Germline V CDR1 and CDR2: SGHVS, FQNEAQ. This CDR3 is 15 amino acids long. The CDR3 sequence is CASSTRPAPGTEAFF. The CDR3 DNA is TGTGCCAGCAGCACACGCCCGGCCCCGGGCACTGAAGCTTTCTTT.

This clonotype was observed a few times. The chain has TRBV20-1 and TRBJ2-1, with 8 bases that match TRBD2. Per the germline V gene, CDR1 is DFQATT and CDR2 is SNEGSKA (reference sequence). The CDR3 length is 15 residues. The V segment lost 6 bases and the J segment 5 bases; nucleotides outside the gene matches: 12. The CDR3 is CSAALLAEPNNEQFF. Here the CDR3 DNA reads TGCAGTGCGGCCCTACTAGCGGAACCTAACAATGAGCAGTTCTTC.

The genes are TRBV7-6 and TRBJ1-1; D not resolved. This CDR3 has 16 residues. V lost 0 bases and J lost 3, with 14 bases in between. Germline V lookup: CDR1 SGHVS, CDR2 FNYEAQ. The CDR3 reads CASSLAGYGVDTEAFF. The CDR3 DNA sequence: TGTGCCAGCAGCTTAGCGGGTTACGGGGTGGACACTGAAGCTTTCTTT.

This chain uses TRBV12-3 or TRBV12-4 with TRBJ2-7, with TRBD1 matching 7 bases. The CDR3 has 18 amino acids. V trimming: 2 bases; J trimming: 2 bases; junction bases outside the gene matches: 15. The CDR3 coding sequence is TGTGCCAGCAGTTTAAGGTCAGAGGTCCGGGACAGACCCTACGAGCAGTACTTC. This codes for CASSLRSEVRDRPYEQYF.

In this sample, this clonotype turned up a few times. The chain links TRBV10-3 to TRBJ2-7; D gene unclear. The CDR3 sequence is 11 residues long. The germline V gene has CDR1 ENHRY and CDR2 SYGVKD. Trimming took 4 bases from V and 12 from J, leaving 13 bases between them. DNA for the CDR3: TGTGCCATCAGTGCCCGGCAGGATTGGTACTTC. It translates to CAISARQDWYF.

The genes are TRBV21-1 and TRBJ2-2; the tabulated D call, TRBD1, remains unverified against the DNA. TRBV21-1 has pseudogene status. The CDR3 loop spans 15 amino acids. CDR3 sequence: CARNHRGPNTGELFF. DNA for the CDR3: TGTGCCAGAAACCACAGGGGGCCGAACACCGGGGAGCTGTTTTTT.

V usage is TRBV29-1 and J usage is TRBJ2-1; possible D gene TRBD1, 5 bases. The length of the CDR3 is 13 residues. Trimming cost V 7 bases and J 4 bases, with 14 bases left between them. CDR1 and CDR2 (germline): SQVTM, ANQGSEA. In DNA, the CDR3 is TGCAGCGGTGACAGAACTAATTACAATGAGCAGTTCTTC. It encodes CSGDRTNYNEQFF.

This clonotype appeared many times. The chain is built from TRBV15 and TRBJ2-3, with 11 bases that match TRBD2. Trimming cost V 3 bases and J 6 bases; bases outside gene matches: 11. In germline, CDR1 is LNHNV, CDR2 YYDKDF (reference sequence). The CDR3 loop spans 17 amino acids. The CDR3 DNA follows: TGTGCCACCAGCAGTGAACCGACTAGCGGGGTTCTGGATACGCAGTATTTT. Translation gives CATSSEPTSGVLDTQYF.

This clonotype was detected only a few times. This CDR3 is CASSQRLAGVNNEQFF. CDR3 nucleotide sequence: TGCGCCAGCAGCCAAAGACTAGCGGGAGTGAACAATGAGCAGTTCTTC. The genes are TRBV5-1 and TRBJ2-1, with 12 bases aligning to TRBD2. The J segment lost 5 bases and the V segment lost 4 bases, leaving 7 bases of the junction unmatched. Germline lookup yields CDR1 SGHRS and CDR2 YFSETQ. The CDR3 has 16 residues.

CDR3 sequence reads: CASRVRARPTDTQYF. Written as DNA, the CDR3 is TGTGCCAGCAGGGTGAGGGCCCGGCCTACAGATACGCAGTATTTT. The genes are TRBV27 and TRBJ2-3; maybe TRBD2 (5 bases). Trimming took off 6 bases at V and 3 bases at J, with 16 bases between the two ends. CDR3 size: 15 residues. Per the germline V gene, CDR1 is MNHEY and CDR2 is SMNVEV (reference sequence).

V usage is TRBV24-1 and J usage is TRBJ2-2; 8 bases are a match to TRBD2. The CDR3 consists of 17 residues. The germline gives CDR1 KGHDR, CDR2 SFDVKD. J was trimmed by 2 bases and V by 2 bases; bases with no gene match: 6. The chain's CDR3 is CATSDYGLAANTGELFF. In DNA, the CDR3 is TGTGCCACCAGTGATTACGGACTAGCCGCAAACACCGGGGAGCTGTTTTTT.

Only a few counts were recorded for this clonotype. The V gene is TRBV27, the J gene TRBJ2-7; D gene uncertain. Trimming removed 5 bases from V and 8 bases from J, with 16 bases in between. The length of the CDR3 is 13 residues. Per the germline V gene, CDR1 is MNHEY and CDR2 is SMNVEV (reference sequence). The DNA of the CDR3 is TGTGCCAGCAGTCCCAACCCCAGACAACAGCAGTACGTC. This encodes CASSPNPRQQQYV.

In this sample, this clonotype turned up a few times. The CDR3 reads CASSLGNRNTEAFF. The CDR3 DNA sequence: TGTGCCAGCAGCTTGGGGAATCGGAACACTGAAGCTTTCTTT. J is TRBJ1-1 and V is TRBV11-1; D unresolved. The CDR3 is 14 residues long. V gave up 3 bases and J gave up 1 base, with 9 bases separating them. Looked up from germline, CDR1 is SGHAT and CDR2 is FQDESV (reference sequence).

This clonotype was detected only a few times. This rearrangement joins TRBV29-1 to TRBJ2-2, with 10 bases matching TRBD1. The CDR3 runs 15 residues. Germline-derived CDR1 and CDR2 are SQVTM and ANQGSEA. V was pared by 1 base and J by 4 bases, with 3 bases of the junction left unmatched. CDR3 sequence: CSVEGGQGTTGELFF. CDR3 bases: TGCAGCGTTGAAGGGGGACAGGGGACCACCGGGGAGCTGTTTTTT.

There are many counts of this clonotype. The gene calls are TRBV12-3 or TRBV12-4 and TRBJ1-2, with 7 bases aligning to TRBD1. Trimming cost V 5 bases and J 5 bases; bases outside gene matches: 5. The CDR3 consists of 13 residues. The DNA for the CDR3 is TGTGCCAGCAGTCAAGACAGGGTATATGGCTACACCTTC. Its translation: CASSQDRVYGYTF.

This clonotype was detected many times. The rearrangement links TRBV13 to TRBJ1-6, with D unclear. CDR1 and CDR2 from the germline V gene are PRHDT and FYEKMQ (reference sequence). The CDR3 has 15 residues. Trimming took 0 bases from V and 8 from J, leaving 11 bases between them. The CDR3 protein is CASSLGPTADSPLHF. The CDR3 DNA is TGTGCCAGCAGCTTAGGCCCCACGGCGGATTCACCCCTCCACTTT.

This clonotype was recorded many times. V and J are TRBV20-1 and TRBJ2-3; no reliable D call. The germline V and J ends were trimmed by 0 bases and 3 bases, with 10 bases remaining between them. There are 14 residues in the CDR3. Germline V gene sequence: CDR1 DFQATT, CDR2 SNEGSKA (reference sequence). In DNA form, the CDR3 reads TGCAGTGCTAGAGATAAGACGGCAACAGATACGCAGTATTTT. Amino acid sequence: CSARDKTATDTQYF.

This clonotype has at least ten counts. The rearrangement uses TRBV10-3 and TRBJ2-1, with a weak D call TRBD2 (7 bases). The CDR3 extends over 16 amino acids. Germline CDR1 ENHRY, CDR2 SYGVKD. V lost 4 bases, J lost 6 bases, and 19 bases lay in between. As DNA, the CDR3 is TGTGCCATCAGTGGGGGGCCTAGCGGCCCGCCCAATGAGCAGTTCTTC. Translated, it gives CAISGGPSGPPNEQFF.

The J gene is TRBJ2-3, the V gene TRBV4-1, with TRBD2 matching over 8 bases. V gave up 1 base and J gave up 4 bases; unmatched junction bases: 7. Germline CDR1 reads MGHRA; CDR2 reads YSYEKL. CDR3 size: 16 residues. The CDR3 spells CASSQVLAGGADTQYF. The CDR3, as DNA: TGCGCCAGCAGCCAAGTCTTGGCGGGAGGAGCAGATACGCAGTATTTT.

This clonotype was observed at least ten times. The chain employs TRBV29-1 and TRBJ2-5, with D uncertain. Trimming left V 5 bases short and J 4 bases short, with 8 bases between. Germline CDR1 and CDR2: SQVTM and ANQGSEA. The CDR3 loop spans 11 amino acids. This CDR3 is CSVQDRETQYF. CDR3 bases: TGCAGCGTTCAGGATAGAGAGACCCAGTACTTC. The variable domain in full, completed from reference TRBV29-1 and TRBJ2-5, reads SAVISQKPSRDICQRGTSLTIQCQVDSQVTMMFWYRQQPGQSLTLIATANQGSEATYESGFVIDKFPISRPNLTFSTLTVSNMSPEDSSIYLCSVQDRETQYFGPGTRLLVL.

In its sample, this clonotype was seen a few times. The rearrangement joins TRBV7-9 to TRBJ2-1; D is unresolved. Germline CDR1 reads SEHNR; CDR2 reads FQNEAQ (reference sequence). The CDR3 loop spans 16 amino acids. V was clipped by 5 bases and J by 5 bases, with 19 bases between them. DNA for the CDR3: TGTGCCAGCAGCCTTGCCACGATGAATGAGGACAATGAGCAGTTCTTC. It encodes CASSLATMNEDNEQFF. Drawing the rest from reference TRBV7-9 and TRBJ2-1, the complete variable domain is DTGVSQNPRHKITKRGQNVTFRCDPISEHNRLYWYRQTLGQGPEFLTYFQNEAQLEKSRLLSDRFSAERPKGSFSTLEIQRTEQGDSAMYLCASSLATMNEDNEQFFGPGTRLTVL.

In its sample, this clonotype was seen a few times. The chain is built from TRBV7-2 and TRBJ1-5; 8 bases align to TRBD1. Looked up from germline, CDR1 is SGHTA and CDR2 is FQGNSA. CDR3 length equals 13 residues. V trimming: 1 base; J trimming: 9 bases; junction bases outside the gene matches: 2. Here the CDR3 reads CASSLVGTGPQHF. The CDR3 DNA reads TGTGCCAGCAGCTTAGTCGGGACAGGGCCCCAGCATTTT.

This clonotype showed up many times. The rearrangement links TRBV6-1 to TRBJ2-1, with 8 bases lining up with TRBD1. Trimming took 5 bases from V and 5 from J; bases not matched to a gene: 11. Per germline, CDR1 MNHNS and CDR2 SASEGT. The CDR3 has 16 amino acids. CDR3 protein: CASSQGPGQAHNEQFF. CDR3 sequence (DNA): TGTGCCAGCAGTCAAGGACCGGGACAGGCACACAATGAGCAGTTCTTC.